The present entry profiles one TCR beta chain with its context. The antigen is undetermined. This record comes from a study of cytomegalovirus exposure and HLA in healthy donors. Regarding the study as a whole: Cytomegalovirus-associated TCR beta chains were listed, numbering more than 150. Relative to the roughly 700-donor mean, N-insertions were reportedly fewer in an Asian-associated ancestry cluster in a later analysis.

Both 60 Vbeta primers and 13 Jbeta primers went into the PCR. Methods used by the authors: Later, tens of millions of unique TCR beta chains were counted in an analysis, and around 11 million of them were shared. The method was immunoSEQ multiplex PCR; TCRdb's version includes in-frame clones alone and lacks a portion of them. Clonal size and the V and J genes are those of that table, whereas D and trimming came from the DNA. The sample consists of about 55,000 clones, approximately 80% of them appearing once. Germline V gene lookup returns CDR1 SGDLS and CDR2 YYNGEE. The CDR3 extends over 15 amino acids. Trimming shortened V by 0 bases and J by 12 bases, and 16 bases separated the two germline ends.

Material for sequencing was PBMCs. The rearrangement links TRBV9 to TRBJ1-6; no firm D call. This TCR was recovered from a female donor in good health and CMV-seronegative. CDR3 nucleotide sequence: TGTGCCAGCAGCGTAGGCTGGCCCGAGCAGGAACCCCTCCACTTT. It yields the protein CASSVGWPEQEPLHF.